This TCR beta chain stems from a study of control samples from healthy donors and cancer patients. Libraries were prepared by immunoSEQ multiplex PCR; TCRdb keeps only in-frame clonotypes and omits some of them. The top ten hold around 10% of the sample, which has 84,000 or so clones, around 84% seen once. In its sample, this clone was seen once. Trimming pared 8 bases from V and 4 bases from J, leaving 21 bases between. Per germline, CDR1 MNHNY and CDR2 SVGAGI (reference sequence). The length of the CDR3 is 15 residues. This receptor was obtained from a man in his 60s with head and neck cancer. V usage is TRBV6-6 and J usage is TRBJ2-7; possible D gene TRBD1, 5 bases. The sample consisted of PBMCs. CDR3 sequence: CASHYPPTDGYEQYF. The CDR3 DNA sequence: TGTGCCAGCCACTATCCGCCGACAGACGGGTACGAGCAGTACTTC.